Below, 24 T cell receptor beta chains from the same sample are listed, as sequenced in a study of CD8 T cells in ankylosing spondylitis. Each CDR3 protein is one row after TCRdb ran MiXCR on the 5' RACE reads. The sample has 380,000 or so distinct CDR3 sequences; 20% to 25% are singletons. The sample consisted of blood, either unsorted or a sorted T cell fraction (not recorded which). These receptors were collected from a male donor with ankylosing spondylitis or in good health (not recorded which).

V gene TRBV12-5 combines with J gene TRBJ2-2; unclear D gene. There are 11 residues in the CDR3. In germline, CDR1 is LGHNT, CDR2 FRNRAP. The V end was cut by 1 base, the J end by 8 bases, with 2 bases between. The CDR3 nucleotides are TGTGCTAGTGGTTTGGGGGGGGAGCTGTTTTTT. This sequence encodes CASGLGGELFF.

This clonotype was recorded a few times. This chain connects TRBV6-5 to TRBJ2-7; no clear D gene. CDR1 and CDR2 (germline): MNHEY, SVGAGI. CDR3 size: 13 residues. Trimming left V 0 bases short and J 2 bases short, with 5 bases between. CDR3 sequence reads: CASSYSVAYEQYF. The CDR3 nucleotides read TGTGCCAGCAGTTACTCGGTCGCCTACGAGCAGTACTTC.

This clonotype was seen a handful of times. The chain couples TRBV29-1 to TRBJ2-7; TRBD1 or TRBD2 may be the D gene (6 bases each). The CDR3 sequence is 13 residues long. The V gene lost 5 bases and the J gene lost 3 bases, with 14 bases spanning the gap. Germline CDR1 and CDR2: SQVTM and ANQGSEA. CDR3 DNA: TGCAGCGTTCGAGGGGGGCCCCTCTACGAGCAGTACTTC. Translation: CSVRGGPLYEQYF.

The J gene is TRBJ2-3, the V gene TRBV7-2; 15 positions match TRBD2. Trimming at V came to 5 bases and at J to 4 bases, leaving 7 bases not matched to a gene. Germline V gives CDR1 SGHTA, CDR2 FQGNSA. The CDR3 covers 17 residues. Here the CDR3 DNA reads TGTGCCAGCAGCCGGACTAGCGGGGGGGAAGTTTCAGATACGCAGTATTTT. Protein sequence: CASSRTSGGEVSDTQYF.

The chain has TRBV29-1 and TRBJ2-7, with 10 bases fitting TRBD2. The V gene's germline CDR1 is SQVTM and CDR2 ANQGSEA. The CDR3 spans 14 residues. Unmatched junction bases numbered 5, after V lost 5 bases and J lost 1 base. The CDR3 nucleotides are TGCAGCGTTCTACTAGCGGGGATGTCCTACGAGCAGTACTTC. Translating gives CSVLLAGMSYEQYF.

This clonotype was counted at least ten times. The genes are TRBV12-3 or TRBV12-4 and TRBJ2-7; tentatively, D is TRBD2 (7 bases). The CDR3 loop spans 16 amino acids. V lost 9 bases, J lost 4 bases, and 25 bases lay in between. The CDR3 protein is CASTPWAEAGAYEQYF. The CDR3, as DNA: TGTGCCAGTACCCCTTGGGCCGAGGCGGGGGCTTACGAGCAGTACTTC.

This CDR3 reads CASSVRGPGAGELFF. The DNA of the CDR3 is TGTGCCAGCAGTGTAAGGGGCCCGGGGGCCGGGGAGCTGTTTTTT. The chain couples TRBV6-1 to TRBJ2-2, with D possibly being TRBD2 (6 bases). Deletions cut 4 bases from V and 6 bases from J, with 15 bases between. Germline V gives CDR1 MNHNS, CDR2 SASEGT. CDR3 size: 15 residues.

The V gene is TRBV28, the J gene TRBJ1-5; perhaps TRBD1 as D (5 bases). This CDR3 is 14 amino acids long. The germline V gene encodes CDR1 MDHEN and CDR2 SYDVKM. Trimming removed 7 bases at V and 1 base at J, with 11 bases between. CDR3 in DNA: TGTGCCAGCACCAATTACAGGAGCAATCAGCCCCAGCATTTT. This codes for CASTNYRSNQPQHF. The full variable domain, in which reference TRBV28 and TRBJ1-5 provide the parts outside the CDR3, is DVKVTQSSRYLVKRTGEKVFLECVQDMDHENMFWYRQDPGLGLRLIYFSYDVKMKEKGDIPEGYSVSREKKERFSLILESASTNQTSMYLCASTNYRSNQPQHFGDGTRLSIL.

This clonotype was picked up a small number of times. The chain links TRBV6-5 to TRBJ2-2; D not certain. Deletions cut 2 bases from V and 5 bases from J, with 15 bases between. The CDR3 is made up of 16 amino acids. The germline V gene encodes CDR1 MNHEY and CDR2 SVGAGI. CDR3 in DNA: TGTGCCAGCAGTTACGGGGTACCAAGTCAGACCGGGGAGCTGTTTTTT. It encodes CASSYGVPSQTGELFF.

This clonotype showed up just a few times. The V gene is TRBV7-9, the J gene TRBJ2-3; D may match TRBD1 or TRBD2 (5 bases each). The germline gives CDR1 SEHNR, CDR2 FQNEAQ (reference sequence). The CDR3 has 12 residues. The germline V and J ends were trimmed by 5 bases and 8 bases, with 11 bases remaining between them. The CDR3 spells CASSTRDLTQYF. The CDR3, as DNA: TGTGCCAGCAGCACCAGGGACCTTACGCAGTATTTT.

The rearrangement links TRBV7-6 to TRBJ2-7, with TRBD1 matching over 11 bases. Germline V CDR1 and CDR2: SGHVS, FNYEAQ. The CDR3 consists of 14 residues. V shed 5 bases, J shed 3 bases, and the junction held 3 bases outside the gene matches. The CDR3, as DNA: TGTGCCAGCAGCGTCGGGACAGGGGGCTACGAGCAGTACTTC. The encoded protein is CASSVGTGGYEQYF.

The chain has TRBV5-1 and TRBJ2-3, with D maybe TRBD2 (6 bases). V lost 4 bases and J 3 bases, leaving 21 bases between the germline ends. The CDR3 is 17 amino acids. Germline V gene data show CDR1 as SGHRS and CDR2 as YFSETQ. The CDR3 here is CASSLLSTRVMTDTQYF. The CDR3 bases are TGCGCCAGCAGCCTACTCTCGACTAGAGTTATGACAGATACGCAGTATTTT.

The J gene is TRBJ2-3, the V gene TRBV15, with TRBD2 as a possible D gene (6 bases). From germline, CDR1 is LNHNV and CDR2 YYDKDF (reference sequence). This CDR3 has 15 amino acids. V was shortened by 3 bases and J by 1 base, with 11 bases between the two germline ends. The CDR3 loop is CATSRPGGGTDTQYF. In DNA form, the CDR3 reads TGTGCCACCAGCAGGCCTGGCGGGGGCACAGATACGCAGTATTTT.

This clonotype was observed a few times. The chain's CDR3 is CSARVGLAGQETQYF. The CDR3 region has the DNA TGCAGTGCTAGAGTTGGACTAGCGGGGCAAGAGACCCAGTACTTC. This rearrangement joins TRBV20-1 to TRBJ2-5; 12 bases agree with TRBD2. There are 15 residues in the CDR3. Germline V gene data show CDR1 as DFQATT and CDR2 as SNEGSKA (reference sequence). J gave up 2 bases and V 1 base, and 2 bases lay outside the gene matches.

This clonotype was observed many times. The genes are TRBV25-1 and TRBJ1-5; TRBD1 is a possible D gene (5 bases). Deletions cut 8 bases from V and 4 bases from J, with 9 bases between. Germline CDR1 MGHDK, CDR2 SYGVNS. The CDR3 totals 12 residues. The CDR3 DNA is TGTGCCAGCGGAGGGGTTAATCAGCCCCAGCATTTT. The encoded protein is CASGGVNQPQHF.

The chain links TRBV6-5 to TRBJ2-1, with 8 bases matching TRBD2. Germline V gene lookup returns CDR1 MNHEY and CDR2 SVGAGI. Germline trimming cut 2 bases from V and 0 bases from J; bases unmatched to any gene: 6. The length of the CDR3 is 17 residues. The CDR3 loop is CASSYGSGDRSYNEQFF. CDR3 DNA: TGTGCCAGCAGTTACGGTAGCGGGGACCGCTCCTACAATGAGCAGTTCTTC.

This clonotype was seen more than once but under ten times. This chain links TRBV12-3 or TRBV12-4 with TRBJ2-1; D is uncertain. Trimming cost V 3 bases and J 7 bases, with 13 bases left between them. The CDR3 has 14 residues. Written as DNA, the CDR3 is TGTGCCAGCAGTTTGAGAGGTTTTGGTAATGAGCAGTTCTTC. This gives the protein CASSLRGFGNEQFF.

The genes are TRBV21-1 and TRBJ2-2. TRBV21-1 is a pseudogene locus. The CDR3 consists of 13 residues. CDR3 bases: TGTGCCAGCAGGTTGATCGTTCCCGGGGAGCTGTTTTTT. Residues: CASRLIVPGELFF.

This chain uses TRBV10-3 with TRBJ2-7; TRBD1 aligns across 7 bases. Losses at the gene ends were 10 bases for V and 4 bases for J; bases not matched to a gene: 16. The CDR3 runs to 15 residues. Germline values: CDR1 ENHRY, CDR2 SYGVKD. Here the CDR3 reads CATYAPRTGGYEQYF. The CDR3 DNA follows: TGTGCCACCTATGCCCCTAGGACAGGCGGGTACGAGCAGTACTTC.

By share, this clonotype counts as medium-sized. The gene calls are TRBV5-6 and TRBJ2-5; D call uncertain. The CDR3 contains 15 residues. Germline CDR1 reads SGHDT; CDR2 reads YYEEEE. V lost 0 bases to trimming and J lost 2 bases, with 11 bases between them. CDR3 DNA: TGTGCCAGCAGCTTGGCCCGACGGAGACAAGAGACCCAGTACTTC. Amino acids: CASSLARRRQETQYF.

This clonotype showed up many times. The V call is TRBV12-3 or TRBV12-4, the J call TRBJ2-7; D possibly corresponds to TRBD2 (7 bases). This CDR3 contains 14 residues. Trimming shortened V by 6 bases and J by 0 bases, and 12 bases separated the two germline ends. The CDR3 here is CASRGGGGSYEQYF. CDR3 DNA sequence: TGTGCCAGCAGGGGGGGCGGGGGCTCCTACGAGCAGTACTTC.

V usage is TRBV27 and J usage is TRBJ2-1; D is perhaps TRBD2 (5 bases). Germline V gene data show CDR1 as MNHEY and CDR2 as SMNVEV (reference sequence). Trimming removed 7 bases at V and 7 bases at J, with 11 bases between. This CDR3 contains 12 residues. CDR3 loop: CASMTSGNEQFF. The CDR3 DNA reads TGTGCCAGCATGACCAGCGGAAATGAGCAGTTCTTC.

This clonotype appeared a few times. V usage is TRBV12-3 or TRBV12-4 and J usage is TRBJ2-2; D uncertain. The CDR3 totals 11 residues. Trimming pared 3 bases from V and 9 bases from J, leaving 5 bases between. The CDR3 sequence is CASSLWRELFF. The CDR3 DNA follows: TGTGCCAGCAGTTTGTGGAGGGAGCTGTTTTTT.

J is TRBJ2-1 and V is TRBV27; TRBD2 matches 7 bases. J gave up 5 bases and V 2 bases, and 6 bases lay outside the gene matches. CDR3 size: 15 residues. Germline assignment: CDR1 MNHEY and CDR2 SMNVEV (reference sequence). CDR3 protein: CASSLRGGGDNEQFF. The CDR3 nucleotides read TGTGCCAGCAGTTTACGGGGCGGGGGAGACAATGAGCAGTTCTTC.